The 24 T cell receptor beta chains in this list originate from one sample, sequenced in a study of cytomegalovirus exposure and HLA in healthy donors. The PCR contained 60 Vbeta and 13 Jbeta primers. Assay: immunoSEQ multiplex PCR; the TCRdb copy retains only in-frame clones and omits some. This table has around 200,000 clones, approximately 83% appearing once. Sample: PBMCs. These receptors were obtained from a girl under 18 in good health and CMV-seronegative.

This chain uses TRBV27 with TRBJ1-1; TRBD1 might be the D (5 bases). Per germline, CDR1 MNHEY and CDR2 SMNVEV (reference sequence). V dropped 6 bases and J dropped 3 bases, with 20 bases sitting between them. The CDR3 consists of 16 residues. The CDR3 nucleotides read TGTGCCAGCAGCACCCCAGGGTCCTGGGGGGACACTGAAGCTTTCTTT. This gives the protein CASSTPGSWGDTEAFF.

This clone was picked up a small number of times. V gene TRBV4-1 combines with J gene TRBJ2-7, with D possibly matching TRBD1 (5 bases). The CDR3 runs to 13 residues. Per the germline V gene, CDR1 is MGHRA and CDR2 is YSYEKL. Trimming removed 4 bases at V and 2 bases at J, with 9 bases between. The CDR3 loop reads CASSPRAPYEQYF. For the CDR3, the DNA is TGCGCCAGCAGCCCCAGGGCTCCCTACGAGCAGTACTTC.

V gene TRBV7-9 combines with J gene TRBJ1-2, with D tentatively TRBD1 (5 bases). The V gene lost 1 base and the J gene lost 3 bases, with 21 bases spanning the gap. The length of the CDR3 is 18 residues. Germline assignment: CDR1 SEHNR and CDR2 FQNEAQ (reference sequence). The CDR3 spells CASSLGAGSPKPHYGYTF. In DNA form, the CDR3 reads TGTGCCAGCAGCTTAGGGGCAGGGTCCCCTAAACCTCACTATGGCTACACCTTC. Full variable domain (outside the CDR3, taken from reference TRBV7-9 and TRBJ1-2): DTGVSQNPRHKITKRGQNVTFRCDPISEHNRLYWYRQTLGQGPEFLTYFQNEAQLEKSRLLSDRFSAERPKGSFSTLEIQRTEQGDSAMYLCASSLGAGSPKPHYGYTFGSGTRLTVV.

This clone has a single count. The sample has other DNA sequences that encode this CDR3 too. V and J are TRBV5-1 and TRBJ2-3; 9 nucleotides agree with TRBD2. The germline CDR1 and CDR2 sequences are SGHRS and YFSETQ. The CDR3 length is 17 residues. V shed 3 bases, J shed 4 bases, and the junction held 12 bases outside the gene matches. CDR3 sequence (DNA): TGCGCCAGCAGCTCCTATGTGCGGGGGGGCCTCGCAGATACGCAGTATTTT. This codes for CASSSYVRGGLADTQYF.

The chain carries TRBV4-1 and TRBJ2-2; TRBD2 matches 8 bases. Germline V gene data show CDR1 as MGHRA and CDR2 as YSYEKL. Trimming removed 4 bases from V and 2 bases from J; junction bases left unmatched: 6. This CDR3 contains 16 residues. The CDR3, as DNA: TGCGCCAGCAGCCCCCCCGGGAGGGGTAACACCGGGGAGCTGTTTTTT. Protein: CASSPPGRGNTGELFF.

This clone showed up just once. This chain connects TRBV7-2 to TRBJ1-6; D ambiguous. The V gene lost 5 bases and the J gene lost 6 bases, with 11 bases spanning the gap. The germline V gene has CDR1 SGHTA and CDR2 FQGNSA. The CDR3 runs to 14 residues. This chain's CDR3 is CASSPGSFNSPLHF. CDR3 coding DNA: TGTGCCAGCAGCCCGGGTTCTTTTAATTCACCCCTCCACTTT.

This chain uses TRBV7-2 with TRBJ2-1; 12 bases are shared with TRBD2. The CDR3 consists of 17 residues. Germline lookup yields CDR1 SGHTA and CDR2 FQGNSA. V was pared by 0 bases and J by 3 bases, with 3 bases of the junction left unmatched. The CDR3 here is CASSLALLAGGYNEQFF. Written as DNA, the CDR3 is TGTGCCAGCAGCTTAGCCCTACTAGCGGGAGGCTACAATGAGCAGTTCTTC.

CDR3 nucleotide sequence: TGTGCCAGCAGCTTTGTCAGGGGAGCCAATTCACCCCTCCACTTT. It specifies CASSFVRGANSPLHF. This rearrangement joins TRBV5-5 to TRBJ1-6; a weak D match, TRBD1 (6 bases). Germline CDR1 SGHKS, CDR2 YYEKEE (reference sequence). The CDR3 is 15 amino acids. V was clipped by 2 bases and J by 7 bases, with 13 bases between them.

This sequence joins TRBV21-1 and TRBJ2-3; the table calls TRBD2, which could not be checked here. TRBV21-1 is given as a pseudogene. The CDR3 spans 17 residues. In DNA, the CDR3 is TGTGCCAGCAGCAAAGGAGGGGGGGACAAGGGGACGGATACGCAGTATTTT. Residues: CASSKGGGDKGTDTQYF.

This chain connects TRBV13 to TRBJ2-1; the D gene is possibly TRBD1 (6 bases). The length of the CDR3 is 18 residues. The germline V and J ends were trimmed by 2 bases and 4 bases, with 21 bases remaining between them. Germline V gene sequence: CDR1 PRHDT, CDR2 FYEKMQ (reference sequence). The CDR3 reads CASSLWDPRQGLYNEQFF. The CDR3 region has the DNA TGTGCCAGCAGCTTATGGGACCCCCGTCAGGGGTTGTACAATGAGCAGTTCTTC.

This chain connects TRBV28 to TRBJ1-5; 7 nucleotides line up with TRBD1. The CDR3 runs to 17 residues. The junction had 13 bases not matched to a gene; V was cut back by 4 bases and J by 4 bases. From germline, CDR1 is MDHEN and CDR2 SYDVKM. Written as DNA, the CDR3 is TGTGCCAGCAGTTCACCAAAGGGACAGCGATCGAATCAGCCCCAGCATTTT. Protein: CASSSPKGQRSNQPQHF.

This rearrangement joins TRBV7-2 to TRBJ2-3, with D uncertain. Germline V CDR1 and CDR2: SGHTA, FQGNSA. Trimming left V 2 bases short and J 0 bases short, with 9 bases between. CDR3 length equals 15 residues. The CDR3 reads CASSLSLTSTDTQYF. The CDR3, as DNA: TGTGCCAGCAGCTTAAGTCTTACTAGCACAGATACGCAGTATTTT.

This clone was observed a few times. Other DNA sequences within the sample encode an identical CDR3. The J gene is TRBJ1-1, the V gene TRBV27; TRBD1 might be the D (5 bases). Germline V CDR1 and CDR2: MNHEY, SMNVEV (reference sequence). The CDR3 is 13 amino acids. V gave up 2 bases and J gave up 1 base, with 5 bases separating them. The CDR3 region is CASSLTGNTEAFF. The CDR3 DNA is TGTGCCAGCAGTTTAACAGGGAACACTGAAGCTTTCTTT.

The CDR3 DNA reads as TGTGCCAGCAGATTAGACAGGCCTGACACAGATACGCAGTATTTT. This sequence encodes CASRLDRPDTDTQYF. The rearrangement links TRBV5-5 to TRBJ2-3; a possible D gene is TRBD1 (6 bases). Trimming removed 5 bases from V and 2 bases from J, with 15 bases in between. Germline CDR1 is SGHKS and CDR2 is YYEKEE (reference sequence). This CDR3 comprises 15 residues.

The chain is built from TRBV12-5 and TRBJ2-1; weak D call: TRBD2 (6 bases). The ends were cut back, 3 bases at V and 8 bases at J, with 11 bases in the middle. CDR1 is LGHNT, CDR2 FRNRAP, per germline. There are 13 residues in the CDR3. The CDR3: CASGFDSGHEQFF. The CDR3, as DNA: TGTGCTAGTGGTTTCGATAGCGGTCATGAGCAGTTCTTC.

V usage is TRBV2 and J usage is TRBJ2-3, with D tentatively TRBD1 (5 bases). The V end lost 2 bases, the J end lost 2 bases, and 8 bases lay between the germline ends. The CDR3 length is 14 residues. In germline, CDR1 is SNHLY, CDR2 FYNNEI. CDR3 residues: CASSEHRNTDTQYF. In nucleotides, the CDR3 is TGTGCCAGCAGTGAACACAGGAACACAGATACGCAGTATTTT.

This clone was found a few times. V and J are TRBV4-3 and TRBJ2-5; D is perhaps TRBD1 (5 bases). The germline V gene has CDR1 LGHNA and CDR2 YSLEER. This CDR3 comprises 16 residues. V lost 1 base, J lost 5 bases, and 17 bases lay in between. This chain's CDR3 is CASSQGVGRDVETQYF. DNA for the CDR3: TGCGCCAGCAGCCAAGGGGTTGGCAGGGATGTGGAGACCCAGTACTTC.

The gene calls are TRBV30 and TRBJ2-4; no definite D call. Trimming cost V 2 bases and J 4 bases, with 18 bases left between them. This CDR3 is 16 amino acids long. The germline gives CDR1 GTSNPN, CDR2 SVGIG (reference sequence). The CDR3 loop reads CAWSSPYELIKNIQYF. The CDR3 DNA reads as TGTGCCTGGAGTTCCCCATATGAACTCATAAAAAACATTCAGTACTTC.

V usage is TRBV7-9 and J usage is TRBJ2-1, with 9 bases aligning to TRBD1. Trimming removed 5 bases from V and 3 bases from J; junction bases left unmatched: 5. CDR1 is SEHNR, CDR2 FQNEAQ, per germline (reference sequence). The CDR3 consists of 15 residues. The CDR3 DNA follows: TGTGCCAGCAGCACCCGGGACAGGGTCTACAATGAGCAGTTCTTC. It is translated as CASSTRDRVYNEQFF.

In DNA, the CDR3 is TGTGCCAGCAGCAACCGGGACAGAACTACAGATACGCAGTATTTT. Protein sequence: CASSNRDRTTDTQYF. The chain combines TRBV7-2 with TRBJ2-3, with 7 bases aligning to TRBD1. Germline V lookup: CDR1 SGHTA, CDR2 FQGNSA. The CDR3 has 15 amino acids. Unmatched junction bases numbered 8, after V lost 5 bases and J lost 3 bases.

The chain links TRBV6-1 to TRBJ1-3; a weak D match, TRBD1 (5 bases). The CDR3 runs 14 residues. CDR1 MNHNS and CDR2 SASEGT come from the germline V gene. V dropped 2 bases and J dropped 8 bases, with 13 bases sitting between them. In DNA form, the CDR3 reads TGTGCCAGCAGTGAACAGGGCTTAAGAGACACCATATATTTT. It translates to CASSEQGLRDTIYF.

The chain links TRBV27 to TRBJ2-1; D gene ambiguous. Germline V gene lookup returns CDR1 MNHEY and CDR2 SMNVEV (reference sequence). The germline V and J ends were trimmed by 3 bases and 4 bases, with 4 bases remaining between them. This CDR3 spans 12 amino acids. The CDR3 region is CASSFSYNEQFF. CDR3 bases: TGTGCCAGCAGTTTCAGTTACAATGAGCAGTTCTTC.

The V call is TRBV7-2, the J call TRBJ1-2, with 7 nucleotides matching TRBD1. V lost 0 bases to trimming and J lost 3 bases; unmatched junction nucleotides: 4. The CDR3 runs to 15 residues. CDR1 and CDR2 (germline): SGHTA, FQGNSA. CDR3 in amino acids: CASSLAEGAHYGYTF. The CDR3 DNA sequence: TGTGCCAGCAGCTTAGCGGAGGGGGCACACTATGGCTACACCTTC.

The V call is TRBV2, the J call TRBJ1-2, with a possible D match to TRBD1 (6 bases). V lost 7 bases to trimming and J lost 4 bases, with 19 bases between them. Germline-derived CDR1 and CDR2 are SNHLY and FYNNEI. The CDR3 extends over 15 amino acids. The DNA for the CDR3 is TGTGCCAGCAAATTTGCACCCGGGACACCCTATGGCTACACCTTC. Protein sequence: CASKFAPGTPYGYTF.